Following are 14 T cell receptor beta chains from one sample sequenced in a study of T cells in narcolepsy (dated by TCRdb to 2017 to 2018). Receptor libraries were prepared by the immunoSEQ multiplex PCR assay. In its TCRdb copy, this immuneACCESS table keeps in-frame sequences only and misses some clones. Where compared with another copy, unresolved V genes explain less than half of these, and the others have no known cause. This sample holds roughly 13,000 clones; roughly nine tenths were observed only once. The biggest ten clones account for 1.5% to 2% of the sample. The sequencing input was CD45RA- memory CD4+ T cells from PBMCs. According to the study, the label for this sample's cell subset or site signals: memory T cells sorted ex vivo from peripheral blood. Receptors originate from a human donor with narcolepsy.

This chain uses TRBV28 with TRBJ2-1; 8 bases align to TRBD2. The CDR3 spans 17 residues. Trimming took 5 bases from V and 9 from J; bases not matched to a gene: 18. Germline V gene sequence: CDR1 MDHEN, CDR2 SYDVKM. In DNA form, the CDR3 reads TGTGCCAGCAGTCTATATGCAGGAGCGGGAGATAGTGGTGAGCAGTTCTTC. As protein: CASSLYAGAGDSGEQFF.

This chain links TRBV14 with TRBJ2-2; 7 positions agree with TRBD1. This CDR3 has 16 amino acids. Trimming cost V 5 bases and J 4 bases; bases outside gene matches: 10. Germline values: CDR1 SGHDN, CDR2 FVKESK. In nucleotides, the CDR3 is TGTGCCAGCAGCACCCTGACAGGGAAGGGCACCGGGGAGCTGTTTTTT. This gives the protein CASSTLTGKGTGELFF.

There are a few counts of this clone. The V call is TRBV5-8, the J call TRBJ1-5; 9 nucleotides align to TRBD1. The CDR3 is 17 amino acids. Germline V gives CDR1 SGHTS, CDR2 YDEGEE. Losses at the gene ends were 4 bases for V and 1 base for J; bases not matched to a gene: 9. Here the CDR3 reads CASSARKGTGSNQPQHF. CDR3 bases: TGTGCCAGCAGCGCGAGGAAGGGGACAGGGAGCAATCAGCCCCAGCATTTT.

The rearrangement uses TRBV18 and TRBJ2-3; possible D gene TRBD2, 6 bases. V was shortened by 0 bases and J by 4 bases, with 14 bases between the two germline ends. CDR1 is KGHSH and CDR2 is LQKENI in the germline V gene. The CDR3 has 16 amino acids. For the CDR3, the DNA is TGTGCCAGCTCACCACCGGTGGGAGGAGGCGCAGATACGCAGTATTTT. The encoded protein is CASSPPVGGGADTQYF.

V usage is TRBV11-2 and J usage is TRBJ2-1; 10 nucleotides agree with TRBD2. Germline assignment: CDR1 SGHAT and CDR2 FQNNGV. The CDR3 totals 15 residues. V lost 4 bases and J lost 4; bases outside the gene matches: 4. The CDR3 spells CASSSLAGEYNEQFF. CDR3 DNA: TGTGCCAGCAGCTCGCTAGCGGGAGAATACAATGAGCAGTTCTTC.

This chain uses TRBV5-4 with TRBJ1-1, with unresolved D. Germline assignment: CDR1 SGHNT and CDR2 YYREEE (reference sequence). Trimming took 3 bases from V and 4 from J, leaving 13 bases between them. The CDR3 contains 14 residues. CDR3 protein: CASSWAGGFTEAFF. CDR3 coding DNA: TGTGCCAGCAGCTGGGCGGGTGGATTCACTGAAGCTTTCTTT.

This chain joins TRBV9 and TRBJ2-3; 9 bases map to TRBD2. V gave up 3 bases and J gave up 2 bases; unmatched junction bases: 13. Germline assignment: CDR1 SGDLS and CDR2 YYNGEE. CDR3 size: 18 residues. CDR3 DNA: TGTGCCAGCAGCGGGAAAGCGGGAGGCCTTATTTACACAGATACGCAGTATTTT. Encoded protein: CASSGKAGGLIYTDTQYF.

This chain joins TRBV28 and TRBJ1-2; D perhaps matches TRBD1 (6 bases). The CDR3 runs to 13 residues. The germline V gene encodes CDR1 MDHEN and CDR2 SYDVKM. The V end lost 6 bases, the J end lost 10 bases, and 18 bases lay between the germline ends. The CDR3 is CASRIGTNHDYTF. DNA of the CDR3: TGTGCCAGCAGAATTGGGACAAATCACGACTACACCTTC.

The chain couples TRBV5-1 to TRBJ2-1; D might be TRBD2 (6 bases). V was pared by 0 bases and J by 5 bases, with 18 bases between. The CDR3 covers 17 residues. Germline V CDR1 and CDR2: SGHRS, YFSETQ. The CDR3 DNA reads TGCGCCAGCAGCTTGGGTTTTGGGCGGGAACGAGACAATGAGCAGTTCTTC. It is translated as CASSLGFGRERDNEQFF.

The gene calls are TRBV10-1 and TRBJ1-1, with D perhaps TRBD1 (5 bases). Trimming stripped 7 bases from V and 1 base from J, with 13 bases between. The CDR3 runs 14 residues. The germline CDR1 and CDR2 sequences are WNHNN and SYGVQD (reference sequence). The CDR3 DNA is TGCGCCAGCAAATGGAACAGGTGGAACACTGAAGCTTTCTTT. Protein product: CASKWNRWNTEAFF.

J is TRBJ2-3 and V is TRBV7-2; D is unresolved. There are 15 residues in the CDR3. V lost 4 bases to trimming and J lost 3 bases, with 14 bases between them. The germline V gene has CDR1 SGHTA and CDR2 FQGNSA. The CDR3 nucleotides are TGTGCCAGCAGCTCGGTGAGGCGAGCGACAGATACGCAGTATTTT. It translates to CASSSVRRATDTQYF.

This clone was seen a few times. The rearrangement uses TRBV7-3 and TRBJ2-7; 7 nucleotides agree with TRBD2. The CDR3 runs to 14 residues. The germline CDR1 and CDR2 sequences are SGHTA and FQGTGA. V was pared by 5 bases and J by 0 bases, with 4 bases of the junction left unmatched. The CDR3 sequence: CASSPAGTSYEQYF. DNA for the CDR3: TGTGCCAGCAGCCCAGCGGGGACCTCCTACGAGCAGTACTTC.

The rearrangement joins TRBV5-4 to TRBJ1-2; a possible D gene is TRBD1 (5 bases). V lost 4 bases and J 8 bases, leaving 15 bases between the germline ends. Germline-derived CDR1 and CDR2 are SGHNT and YYREEE (reference sequence). CDR3 length equals 13 residues. Here the CDR3 reads CASSLPQGAGYTF. The CDR3 bases are TGTGCCAGCAGCCTCCCCCAGGGTGCGGGCTACACCTTC.

The chain recombines TRBV5-1 with TRBJ2-2, with 7 bases that match TRBD1. V dropped 7 bases and J dropped 3; count of bases not matched to a gene: 9. There are 15 residues in the CDR3. CDR1 and CDR2 from the germline V gene are SGHRS and YFSETQ. The CDR3 here is CASGTWDRHTGELFF. DNA of the CDR3: TGCGCCAGCGGCACTTGGGACAGACACACCGGGGAGCTGTTTTTT. Full variable domain (missing parts from reference TRBV5-1 and TRBJ2-2): KAGVTQTPRYLIKTRGQQVTLSCSPISGHRSVSWYQQTPGQGLQFLFEYFSETQRNKGNFPGRFSGRQFSNSRSEMNVSTLELGDSALYLCASGTWDRHTGELFFGEGSRLTVL.